This TCR beta chain emerged from a study of T cell clonality in common variable immunodeficiency. Study outcomes and limitations: Patient heterogeneity in the CVID cohort limited correlations between repertoire features and clinical complications. CVID subjects shared fewer TCRbeta clones than healthy controls did. In common variable immunodeficiency, TCR beta chains reportedly carried fewer deletions and N-nucleotide insertions.

Some clones are missing from TCRdb's copy, which holds only in-frame ones; the method was immunoSEQ multiplex PCR. The specimen has fewer than 75,000 clones, none found just once. Patients and controls were mostly of Caucasian heritage. The CDR3 is made up of 14 amino acids. V lost 6 bases and J lost 5; bases outside the gene matches: 5. Germline V CDR1 and CDR2: MDHEN, SYDVKM. The table lists this clone with many counts. Its antigen is not identified. With the read ending 3 residues before the CDR3 end, the germline J gene is used to fill in that end. The origin of this receptor is a person aged 18-69 years in good health. The sequenced sample consisted of peripheral blood mononuclear cells. V and J are TRBV28 and TRBJ2-7; 12 nucleotides align to TRBD2. The CDR3 bases that were read are TGTGCCAGCAGGACTAGCGGGAGCAAGGACGAG. Translation gives CASRTSGSKDE. The CDR3 in its entirety is CASRTSGSKDEQYF. Drawing the rest from reference TRBV28 and TRBJ2-7, the complete variable domain is DVKVTQSSRYLVKRTGEKVFLECVQDMDHENMFWYRQDPGLGLRLIYFSYDVKMKEKGDIPEGYSVSREKKERFSLILESASTNQTSMYLCASRTSGSKDEQYFGPGTRLTVT.